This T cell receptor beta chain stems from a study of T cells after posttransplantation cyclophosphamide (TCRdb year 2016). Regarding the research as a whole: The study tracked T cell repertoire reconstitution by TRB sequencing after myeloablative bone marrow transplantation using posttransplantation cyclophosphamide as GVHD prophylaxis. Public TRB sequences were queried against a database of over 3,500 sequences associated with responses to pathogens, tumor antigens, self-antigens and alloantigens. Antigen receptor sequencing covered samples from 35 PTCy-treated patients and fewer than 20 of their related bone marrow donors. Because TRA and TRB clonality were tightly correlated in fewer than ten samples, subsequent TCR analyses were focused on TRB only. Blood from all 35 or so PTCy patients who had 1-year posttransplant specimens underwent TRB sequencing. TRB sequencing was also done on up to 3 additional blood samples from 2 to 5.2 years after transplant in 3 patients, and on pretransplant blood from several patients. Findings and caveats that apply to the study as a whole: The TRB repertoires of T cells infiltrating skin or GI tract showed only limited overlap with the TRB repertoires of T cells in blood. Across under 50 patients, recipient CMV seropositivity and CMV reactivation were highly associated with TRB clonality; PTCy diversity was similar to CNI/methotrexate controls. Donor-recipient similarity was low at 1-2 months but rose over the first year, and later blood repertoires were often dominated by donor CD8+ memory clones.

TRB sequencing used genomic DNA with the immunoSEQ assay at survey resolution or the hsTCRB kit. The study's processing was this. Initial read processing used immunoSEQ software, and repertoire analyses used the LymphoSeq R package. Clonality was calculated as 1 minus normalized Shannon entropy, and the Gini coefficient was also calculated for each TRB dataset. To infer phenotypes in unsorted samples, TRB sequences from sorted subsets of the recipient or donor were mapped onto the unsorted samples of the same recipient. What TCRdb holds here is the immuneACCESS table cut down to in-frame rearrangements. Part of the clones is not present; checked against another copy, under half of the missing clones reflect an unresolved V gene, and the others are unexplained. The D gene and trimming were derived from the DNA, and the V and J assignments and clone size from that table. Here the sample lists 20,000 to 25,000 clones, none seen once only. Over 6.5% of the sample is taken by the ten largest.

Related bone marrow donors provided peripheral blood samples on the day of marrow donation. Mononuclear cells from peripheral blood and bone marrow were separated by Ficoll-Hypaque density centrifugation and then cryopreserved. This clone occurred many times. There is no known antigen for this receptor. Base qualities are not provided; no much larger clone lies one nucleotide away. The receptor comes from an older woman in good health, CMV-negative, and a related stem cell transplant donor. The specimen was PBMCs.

The CDR3 corresponds to CASSLDGRDRRETQYF. The DNA is TGTGCCAGCAGCTTAGATGGCCGGGACAGGAGAGAGACCCAGTACTTC. This chain joins TRBV11-2 to TRBJ2-5; 8 nucleotides in the junction match TRBD1. There are 16 amino acids in the CDR3, from cysteine to phenylalanine inclusive. Only the CDR3 portion is preserved as DNA: 48 bases, with reading frame beginning at the first base. V trim: 0 bases; J trim: 4 bases; unmatched bases: 7. Sequences SGHAT (CDR1) and FQNNGV (CDR2) are obtained from the germline V gene.